A single sample is the source of the 3 T cell receptor beta chains below, sequenced in a study of shared clonotypes between healthy human individuals. The data were produced by immunoSEQ multiplex PCR, yet TCRdb's version contains in-frame clones alone and is incomplete. This sample has a few hundred thousand clones, with about 96% found just once. The sequenced material came from naive CD4+ T cells sorted from blood. The sample's subset: CD45RA+ positively selected. The receptors here all came from a woman in her thirties in good health.

The chain combines TRBV5-5 with TRBJ2-3; no firm D call. This CDR3 is built from 12 residues. The germline CDR1 and CDR2 sequences are SGHKS and YYEKEE (reference sequence). The V and J ends lost 1 base and 4 bases respectively, with 4 bases between them. CDR3 amino acids: CASSLWSDTQYF. Written as DNA, the CDR3 is TGTGCCAGCAGCTTGTGGTCAGATACGCAGTATTTT. Looking up the rest from reference TRBV5-5 and TRBJ2-3 gives the full variable domain: DAGVTQSPTHLIKTRGQQVTLRCSPISGHKSVSWYQQVLGQGPQFIFQYYEKEERGRGNFPDRFSARQFPNYSSELNVNALLLGDSALYLCASSLWSDTQYFGPGTRLTVL.

The chain links TRBV5-6 to TRBJ2-5; D is unresolved. The J call may not be correct, given that the DNA end is closer to TRBJ2-7. The CDR3 runs to 13 residues. CDR1 is SGHDT, CDR2 YYEEEE, per germline. The DNA for the CDR3 is TGTGCCAGCAGCTTCAGGAAGAACTACGAGCAGTACTTC. Encoded protein: CASSFRKNYEQYF.

V gene TRBV7-9 combines with J gene TRBJ2-7; TRBD2 matches at 12 bases. Germline V CDR1 and CDR2: SEHNR, FQNEAQ (reference sequence). The ends lost 2 bases at V and 2 bases at J; junction bases unmatched: 1. This CDR3 has 15 amino acids. The CDR3 sequence is CASSLSSGRAYEQYF. The CDR3 region has the DNA TGTGCCAGCAGCTTATCTAGCGGGAGGGCCTACGAGCAGTACTTC.